The 25 T cell receptor beta chains listed next were all sequenced from one sample in a study of blood T cell repertoires in COVID-19. The data were produced by immunoSEQ multiplex PCR, yet TCRdb's version contains in-frame clones alone and is incomplete. The sample consists of fewer than 50,000 clones, around four fifths of them appearing once. The source material was peripheral blood. The receptor source for this set is a man older than 75 with active or convalescent COVID-19.

The sample holds a few counts of this clone. The CDR3 loop is CASAGNPANEQFF. CDR3 sequence (DNA): TGTGCCAGCGCCGGGAACCCGGCCAATGAGCAGTTCTTC. The chain uses TRBV7-8 and TRBJ2-1; a weak D match, TRBD2 (5 bases). This CDR3 comprises 13 residues. The germline V gene has CDR1 SGHVS and CDR2 FQNEAQ. With 8 bases removed from V and 6 bases from J, the gap between germline ends came to 14 bases.

CDR3 sequence reads: CASRYSGGTYNEQFF. CDR3 bases: TGTGCCAGCAGGTATAGCGGGGGAACTTACAATGAGCAGTTCTTC. V is TRBV27 and J is TRBJ2-1; 9 bases match TRBD2. This CDR3 has 15 residues. From germline, CDR1 is MNHEY and CDR2 SMNVEV (reference sequence). Trimming removed 6 bases from V and 4 bases from J; junction bases left unmatched: 7.

The chain couples TRBV27 to TRBJ2-3; D is possibly TRBD2 (6 bases). With 5 bases removed from V and 0 bases from J, the gap between germline ends came to 15 bases. Germline V gene lookup returns CDR1 MNHEY and CDR2 SMNVEV (reference sequence). The CDR3 loop spans 16 amino acids. The CDR3 DNA is TGTGCCAGCAGTCCATTACCGGGACTTAGCACAGATACGCAGTATTTT. Translation: CASSPLPGLSTDTQYF.

The chain has TRBV6-1 and TRBJ1-3; D ambiguous. Trimming removed 6 bases at V and 4 bases at J, with 13 bases between. The CDR3 covers 14 residues. The germline gives CDR1 MNHNS, CDR2 SASEGT. In DNA, the CDR3 is TGTGCCAGCAGCGCCGGCGGCGGAGGAAACACCATATATTTT. As protein: CASSAGGGGNTIYF.

This clone turned up a few times. This chain connects TRBV6-5 to TRBJ1-4, with 10 bases aligning to TRBD1. Germline V gives CDR1 MNHEY, CDR2 SVGAGI. The junction had 4 bases not matched to a gene; V was cut back by 5 bases and J by 7 bases. The CDR3 totals 14 residues. CDR3 DNA sequence: TGTGCCAGCAGTCGACAGGGGGCGGGTGAAAAACTGTTTTTT. Encoded protein: CASSRQGAGEKLFF.

The chain's CDR3 is CASSQEGRGLNTGELFF. CDR3 in DNA: TGTGCCAGCAGCCAAGAAGGCAGGGGGCTTAACACCGGGGAGCTGTTTTTT. V usage is TRBV3-1 (or the pseudogene TRBV3-2) and J usage is TRBJ2-2; TRBD1 agrees at 8 bases. Germline V lookup: CDR1 LGHDT, CDR2 YNNKEL (reference sequence). The CDR3 is 17 amino acids. The V and J ends lost 0 bases and 2 bases, in that order; junction bases with no gene match: 5.

The chain recombines TRBV2 with TRBJ2-7; 9 bases are a match to TRBD1. After removal of 5 bases from V and 5 bases from J, the junction contained 4 bases not matched to a gene. CDR1 and CDR2 (germline): SNHLY, FYNNEI. This CDR3 has 13 residues. CDR3 DNA: TGTGCCAGCAGTTCGACAGGGGGAGACGAGCAGTACTTC. This gives the protein CASSSTGGDEQYF.

The chain is built from TRBV6-5 and TRBJ2-7; 8 bases are shared with TRBD1. Germline CDR1 is MNHEY and CDR2 is SVGAGI. The CDR3 has 15 amino acids. Unmatched junction bases numbered 6, after V lost 0 bases and J lost 5 bases. The CDR3 region has the DNA TGTGCCAGCAGTTACTCGAGACAGGGGCTCCACGAGCAGTACTTC. Its protein is CASSYSRQGLHEQYF.

V usage is TRBV10-3 and J usage is TRBJ2-3; 7 nucleotides line up with TRBD1. J was trimmed by 3 bases and V by 2 bases; bases with no gene match: 2. The CDR3 contains 14 residues. Per the germline V gene, CDR1 is ENHRY and CDR2 is SYGVKD. In DNA form, the CDR3 reads TGTGCCATCAGTGAGGCGACAGGGACAGATACGCAGTATTTT. This sequence encodes CAISEATGTDTQYF.

The chain employs TRBV19 and TRBJ2-6; TRBD2 matches at 8 bases. The length of the CDR3 is 18 residues. Unmatched junction bases numbered 9, after V lost 5 bases and J lost 0 bases. The germline V gene encodes CDR1 LNHDA and CDR2 SQIVND (reference sequence). The CDR3: CASSGVAGSSSGANVLTF. The CDR3 region has the DNA TGTGCCAGTAGTGGGGTAGCGGGGTCTAGCTCTGGGGCCAACGTCCTGACTTTC.

The V call is TRBV5-6, the J call TRBJ2-7, with 9 bases lining up with TRBD1. The CDR3 loop spans 16 amino acids. Trimming took 4 bases from V and 6 from J; bases not matched to a gene: 14. Per the germline V gene, CDR1 is SGHDT and CDR2 is YYEEEE. The chain's CDR3 is CASSLSRQGVFREQYF. The CDR3 nucleotides are TGTGCCAGCAGCCTCTCGAGACAGGGGGTCTTTCGCGAGCAGTACTTC.

J is TRBJ1-5 and V is TRBV19, with TRBD1 matching over 7 bases. Trimming took 5 bases from V and 2 from J; bases not matched to a gene: 9. The CDR3 is 16 residues long. Germline V gives CDR1 LNHDA, CDR2 SQIVND (reference sequence). The CDR3 loop is CASSFVGQTGNQPQHF. The CDR3 coding sequence is TGTGCCAGTAGTTTTGTGGGACAGACAGGCAATCAGCCCCAGCATTTT.

The chain couples TRBV27 to TRBJ2-1, with D tentatively TRBD1 (5 bases). The length of the CDR3 is 15 residues. Germline CDR1 and CDR2: MNHEY and SMNVEV (reference sequence). V lost 2 bases and J 9 bases, leaving 17 bases between the germline ends. CDR3 DNA: TGTGCCAGCAGTTTAATTTTGGCAGGGCGGCCTGAGCAGTTCTTC. This encodes CASSLILAGRPEQFF.

This chain links TRBV27 with TRBJ2-3; tentative D call: TRBD2 (6 bases). This CDR3 spans 15 amino acids. Trimming removed 2 bases from V and 2 bases from J, with 11 bases in between. CDR1 is MNHEY and CDR2 is SMNVEV in the germline V gene (reference sequence). The CDR3 DNA reads as TGTGCCAGCAGTTTAGGAGGGAGGCTCACAGATACGCAGTATTTT. It translates to CASSLGGRLTDTQYF.

V is TRBV28 and J is TRBJ1-2, with TRBD1 as a possible D gene (5 bases). The CDR3 is 13 residues long. Germline loops: CDR1 MDHEN, CDR2 SYDVKM. Trimming pared 4 bases from V and 8 bases from J, leaving 14 bases between. Written as DNA, the CDR3 is TGTGCCAGCAGTTCCGCTGGGGGGTTGGGCTACACCTTC. Residues: CASSSAGGLGYTF.

The chain combines TRBV5-4 with TRBJ2-2; 8 positions agree with TRBD1. Germline V gene data show CDR1 as SGHNT and CDR2 as YYREEE (reference sequence). J gave up 1 base and V 4 bases, and 3 bases lay outside the gene matches. There are 15 residues in the CDR3. The chain's CDR3 is CASSRDRLNTGELFF. CDR3 nucleotide sequence: TGTGCCAGCAGCCGGGACAGGCTGAACACCGGGGAGCTGTTTTTT.

The V call is TRBV19, the J call TRBJ2-7, with TRBD2 matching over 11 bases. In germline, CDR1 is LNHDA, CDR2 SQIVND (reference sequence). V trimming: 5 bases; J trimming: 3 bases; junction bases outside the gene matches: 6. The CDR3 has 15 residues. This CDR3 is CASSANGLAGYEQYF. CDR3 nucleotide sequence: TGTGCCAGTAGTGCTAATGGACTAGCGGGCTACGAGCAGTACTTC.

The gene calls are TRBV7-2 and TRBJ1-2, with TRBD1 matching 7 bases. Germline V gene lookup returns CDR1 SGHTA and CDR2 FQGNSA. The CDR3 is 15 amino acids. The V and J ends lost 2 bases and 7 bases, in that order; junction bases with no gene match: 10. The CDR3 region is CASSLPALTGFGYTF. CDR3 coding DNA: TGTGCCAGCAGCTTACCCGCCTTGACAGGGTTTGGCTACACCTTC.

This rearrangement joins TRBV2 to TRBJ2-7, with D maybe TRBD2 (5 bases). The CDR3 extends over 13 amino acids. V shed 0 bases and J shed 6 bases, with 9 bases lying between them. Per the germline V gene, CDR1 is SNHLY and CDR2 is FYNNEI. The CDR3 spells CASSEARVSEQYF. CDR3 bases: TGTGCCAGCAGTGAAGCGAGGGTCAGCGAGCAGTACTTC.

This chain links TRBV7-9 with TRBJ2-5; D is possibly TRBD2 (7 bases). CDR3 length: 14 residues. Germline-derived CDR1 and CDR2 are SEHNR and FQNEAQ (reference sequence). V dropped 5 bases and J dropped 10 bases, with 20 bases sitting between them. The CDR3 DNA follows: TGTGCCAGCAGCGCTCCCGGGGGGCGGTGGGACCAGTACTTC. As protein: CASSAPGGRWDQYF.

This clone was seen a handful of times. The chain joins TRBV19 to TRBJ2-3, with a tentative D call TRBD2 (6 bases). The CDR3 runs to 16 residues. Germline assignment: CDR1 LNHDA and CDR2 SQIVND (reference sequence). V lost 3 bases and J 0 bases, leaving 13 bases between the germline ends. CDR3 in amino acids: CASSISALASTDTQYF. CDR3 nucleotide sequence: TGTGCCAGTAGTATTAGCGCTCTAGCGAGCACAGATACGCAGTATTTT. Using reference TRBV19 and TRBJ2-3 for the parts outside the CDR3, the full variable domain is DGGITQSPKYLFRKEGQNVTLSCEQNLNHDAMYWYRQDPGQGLRLIYYSQIVNDFQKGDIAEGYSVSREKKESFPLTVTSAQKNPTAFYLCASSISALASTDTQYFGPGTRLTVL.

V is TRBV3-1 (or the pseudogene TRBV3-2) and J is TRBJ1-1; unclear D gene. CDR1 and CDR2 (germline): LGHDT, YNNKEL (reference sequence). The CDR3 runs to 14 residues. The V end lost 1 base, the J end lost 1 base, and 7 bases lay between the germline ends. CDR3 amino acids: CASSQGHQNTEAFF. DNA of the CDR3: TGTGCCAGCAGCCAAGGGCACCAGAACACTGAAGCTTTCTTT.

The CDR3 nucleotides read TGTGCCAGTAGTATTATTGGACAAAGATACAATGAGCAGTTCTTC. Translation gives CASSIIGQRYNEQFF. The rearrangement joins TRBV19 to TRBJ2-1; possibly TRBD1 for D (5 bases). Germline V gene sequence: CDR1 LNHDA, CDR2 SQIVND (reference sequence). The germline V and J ends were trimmed by 3 bases and 4 bases, with 13 bases remaining between them. This CDR3 spans 15 amino acids. The whole variable domain, remainder taken from reference TRBV19 and TRBJ2-1, is DGGITQSPKYLFRKEGQNVTLSCEQNLNHDAMYWYRQDPGQGLRLIYYSQIVNDFQKGDIAEGYSVSREKKESFPLTVTSAQKNPTAFYLCASSIIGQRYNEQFFGPGTRLTVL.

This clone was observed a single time. DNA for the CDR3: TGTGCCAGCAGCTTAGCGAATTTAGCGGCGACCTACAATGAGCAGTTCTTC. Encoded protein: CASSLANLAATYNEQFF. The chain recombines TRBV7-9 with TRBJ2-1, with a tentative D call TRBD2 (6 bases). The ends were cut back, 0 bases at V and 2 bases at J, with 14 bases in the middle. Germline V gene sequence: CDR1 SEHNR, CDR2 FQNEAQ (reference sequence). This CDR3 spans 17 amino acids.

The rearrangement joins TRBV19 to TRBJ2-4, with D perhaps TRBD1 (6 bases). Between the trimmed V and J ends, which lost 6 bases and 1 base, there was a span of 10 bases. CDR1 is LNHDA and CDR2 is SQIVND in the germline V gene (reference sequence). The CDR3 spans 14 residues. This chain's CDR3 is CASRLTGAKNIQYF. The DNA for the CDR3 is TGTGCCAGTAGACTAACAGGGGCCAAAAACATTCAGTACTTC.